These 27 T cell receptor beta chains were sequenced from one sample in a study of OX40 agonist ivuxolimab in advanced cancers. Assay used: immunoSEQ multiplex PCR; TCRdb lists only in-frame clones, some missing. The table records over 55,000 clones, 90% to 95% of them present only once. The material sequenced was CD4+ or CD8+ T cells sorted from blood, taken in a trial of the OX40 agonist ivuxolimab. The receptors shown here come from an adult with an advanced solid tumor such as melanoma, head and neck, liver or kidney cancer.

The chain recombines TRBV28 with TRBJ2-1; D gene ambiguous. Trimming removed 8 bases at V and 6 bases at J, with 5 bases between. The V gene's germline CDR1 is MDHEN and CDR2 SYDVKM. This CDR3 is 10 amino acids long. The chain's CDR3 is CASFGNEQFF. The CDR3 DNA is TGTGCCAGCTTTGGCAATGAGCAGTTCTTC. The full variable domain, with the rest looked up from reference TRBV28 and TRBJ2-1, is DVKVTQSSRYLVKRTGEKVFLECVQDMDHENMFWYRQDPGLGLRLIYFSYDVKMKEKGDIPEGYSVSREKKERFSLILESASTNQTSMYLCASFGNEQFFGPGTRLTVL.

The chain employs TRBV7-9 and TRBJ2-7; D may be TRBD2 (6 bases). Between the trimmed V and J ends, which lost 0 bases and 2 bases, there was a span of 11 bases. Germline V gene sequence: CDR1 SEHNR, CDR2 FQNEAQ (reference sequence). The length of the CDR3 is 15 residues. The CDR3 coding sequence is TGTGCCAGCAGCTTAGCGGGAGGCACCACCTACGAGCAGTACTTC. Protein: CASSLAGGTTYEQYF.

This sequence joins TRBV11-3 and TRBJ2-3; maybe TRBD1 (6 bases). Trimming cost V 5 bases and J 0 bases, with 15 bases left between them. This CDR3 has 16 amino acids. Germline assignment: CDR1 SGHNT and CDR2 YENEEA. The CDR3 here is CASSQRQAPSTDTQYF. The CDR3 coding sequence is TGTGCCAGCAGCCAGCGACAGGCCCCTAGCACAGATACGCAGTATTTT.

V gene TRBV21-1 combines with J gene TRBJ1-2. TRBV21-1 has pseudogene status. The CDR3 extends over 13 amino acids. The CDR3 DNA sequence: TGTGCCAGCACCCGGAGGGAGGGTTATGGCTACACCTTC. The encoded protein is CASTRREGYGYTF.

In this sample, this clone turned up once. The V and J genes are TRBV6-6 and TRBJ2-7, with unresolved D. V was trimmed by 7 bases and J by 4 bases, leaving 11 bases between them. CDR1 and CDR2 from the germline V gene are MNHNY and SVGAGI (reference sequence). The CDR3 runs to 12 residues. This CDR3 is CASMGSPYEQYF. The CDR3 coding sequence is TGTGCCAGCATGGGAAGTCCATACGAGCAGTACTTC.

This clone was found a few times. The V call is TRBV7-9, the J call TRBJ1-1; D remains ambiguous. The V gene's germline CDR1 is SEHNR and CDR2 FQNEAQ (reference sequence). This CDR3 contains 13 residues. V was trimmed by 1 base and J by 1 base, leaving 4 bases between them. CDR3 coding DNA: TGTGCCAGCAGCTTAGACACGAACACTGAAGCTTTCTTT. The encoded protein is CASSLDTNTEAFF. The entire variable domain, with the rest obtained from reference TRBV7-9 and TRBJ1-1, is as follows: DTGVSQNPRHKITKRGQNVTFRCDPISEHNRLYWYRQTLGQGPEFLTYFQNEAQLEKSRLLSDRFSAERPKGSFSTLEIQRTEQGDSAMYLCASSLDTNTEAFFGQGTRLTVV.

The chain combines TRBV7-2 with TRBJ2-1; a weak D match, TRBD1 (6 bases). The V gene lost 4 bases and the J gene lost 2 bases, with 9 bases spanning the gap. Germline-derived CDR1 and CDR2 are SGHTA and FQGNSA. The CDR3 is made up of 14 amino acids. CDR3 in amino acids: CASSYRDTYNEQFF. The CDR3, as DNA: TGTGCCAGCAGCTACCGGGACACCTACAATGAGCAGTTCTTC.

CDR3 amino acids: CASSLFRDRGNEQYF. The CDR3 bases are TGCGCCAGCAGCTTATTCCGGGACAGGGGGAACGAGCAGTACTTC. V is TRBV5-1 and J is TRBJ2-7; 11 bases line up with TRBD1. This CDR3 is 15 amino acids long. J gave up 5 bases and V 2 bases, and 6 bases lay outside the gene matches. Germline-derived CDR1 and CDR2 are SGHRS and YFSETQ.

This sequence joins TRBV7-3 and TRBJ2-1; no definite D call. The V and J ends lost 5 bases and 2 bases respectively, with 16 bases between them. From germline, CDR1 is SGHTA and CDR2 FQGTGA. CDR3 length: 16 residues. The CDR3 coding sequence is TGTGCCAGCAGCCCGAGCCCACGGATAGCCTACAATGAGCAGTTCTTC. Its protein is CASSPSPRIAYNEQFF. Full variable domain (rest looked up from reference TRBV7-3 and TRBJ2-1): GAGVSQTPSNKVTEKGKYVELRCDPISGHTALYWYRQSLGQGPEFLIYFQGTGAADDSGLPNDRFFAVRPEGSVSTLKIQRTERGDSAVYLCASSPSPRIAYNEQFFGPGTRLTVL.

J is TRBJ2-2 and V is TRBV4-3; D ambiguous. Per the germline V gene, CDR1 is LGHNA and CDR2 is YSLEER. The CDR3 loop spans 15 amino acids. Trimming removed 3 bases at V and 5 bases at J, with 13 bases between. The CDR3 loop reads CASSHPGKGTGELFF. CDR3 DNA sequence: TGCGCCAGCAGCCACCCAGGCAAGGGAACCGGGGAGCTGTTTTTT.

CDR3 in DNA: TGCGCCAGCAGTATGACGGGGAGCTCCTACAATGAGCAGTTCTTC. This encodes CASSMTGSSYNEQFF. The V gene is TRBV10-2, the J gene TRBJ2-1, with TRBD2 as a possible D gene (5 bases). This CDR3 region has 15 residues. Looked up from germline, CDR1 is WSHSY and CDR2 is SAAADI. Trimming stripped 5 bases from V and 0 bases from J, with 11 bases between.

This rearrangement joins TRBV27 to TRBJ2-1; D not resolved. Trimming removed 5 bases from V and 2 bases from J, with 4 bases in between. The CDR3 runs to 12 residues. Germline V gene lookup returns CDR1 MNHEY and CDR2 SMNVEV (reference sequence). CDR3: CASSRAYNEQFF. The DNA of the CDR3 is TGTGCCAGCAGTAGAGCCTACAATGAGCAGTTCTTC.

This clone was counted a single time. This CDR3 is also generated by other DNA sequences in the sample. The CDR3 spells CASSPGQGAYEQYF. CDR3 bases: TGTGCCAGTAGTCCTGGACAGGGAGCCTACGAGCAGTACTTC. The J gene is TRBJ2-7, the V gene TRBV19; 8 bases map to TRBD1. The V segment lost 5 bases and the J segment 2 bases; nucleotides outside the gene matches: 5. CDR1 and CDR2 (germline): LNHDA, SQIVND (reference sequence). This CDR3 has 14 amino acids. Full variable domain (rest looked up from reference TRBV19 and TRBJ2-7): DGGITQSPKYLFRKEGQNVTLSCEQNLNHDAMYWYRQDPGQGLRLIYYSQIVNDFQKGDIAEGYSVSREKKESFPLTVTSAQKNPTAFYLCASSPGQGAYEQYFGPGTRLTVT.

The chain carries TRBV19 and TRBJ2-7; TRBD2 matches 12 bases. CDR1 LNHDA and CDR2 SQIVND come from the germline V gene (reference sequence). The CDR3 contains 16 residues. Trimming at V came to 0 bases and at J to 6 bases, leaving 6 bases not matched to a gene. This chain's CDR3 is CASSIDPGLAGREQYF. In nucleotides, the CDR3 is TGTGCCAGTAGTATAGATCCCGGACTAGCGGGACGCGAGCAGTACTTC.

Notes on this clone: The same CDR3 arises from other DNA sequences in this sample as well. V usage is TRBV7-9 and J usage is TRBJ2-1; D is unclear. Per germline, CDR1 SEHNR and CDR2 FQNEAQ (reference sequence). V lost 5 bases and J 4 bases, leaving 3 bases between the germline ends. CDR3 size: 11 residues. The CDR3 DNA is TGTGCCAGCAGCCCATACAATGAGCAGTTCTTC. It is translated as CASSPYNEQFF.

The rearrangement links TRBV5-4 to TRBJ2-7; maybe TRBD1 (6 bases). Deletions cut 2 bases from V and 2 bases from J, with 11 bases between. In germline, CDR1 is SGHNT, CDR2 YYREEE (reference sequence). CDR3 length: 14 amino acids. The CDR3, as DNA: TGTGCCAGCAGCTTCCGGGACACCACCTACGAGCAGTACTTC. This gives the protein CASSFRDTTYEQYF.

The chain is built from TRBV2 and TRBJ2-1, with unresolved D. Trimming stripped 2 bases from V and 12 bases from J, with 14 bases between. Germline V gene lookup returns CDR1 SNHLY and CDR2 FYNNEI. The CDR3 covers 13 residues. CDR3 region: CASSERDGILQFF. The CDR3 nucleotides are TGTGCCAGCAGTGAACGTGACGGAATCTTGCAGTTCTTC. Full variable domain (remainder filled in from reference TRBV2 and TRBJ2-1): EPEVTQTPSHQVTQMGQEVILRCVPISNHLYFYWYRQILGQKVEFLVSFYNNEISEKSEIFDDQFSVERPDGSNFTLKIRSTKLEDSAMYFCASSERDGILQFFGPGTRLTVL.

The chain recombines TRBV20-1 with TRBJ1-2, with D unclear. Germline V lookup: CDR1 DFQATT, CDR2 SNEGSKA (reference sequence). CDR3 length: 10 amino acids. Here the CDR3 DNA reads TGCAGGGCAGGAGTAAGCGGCTACACCTTC. Amino acid sequence: CRAGVSGYTF.

The chain has TRBV7-8 and TRBJ2-5; tentatively, D is TRBD1 (5 bases). Germline V gene lookup returns CDR1 SGHVS and CDR2 FQNEAQ. Trimming took 1 base from V and 2 from J, leaving 14 bases between them. The CDR3 extends over 16 amino acids. This chain's CDR3 is CASSLGVGARQETQYF. In nucleotides, the CDR3 is TGTGCCAGCAGCTTAGGGGTAGGGGCACGGCAAGAGACCCAGTACTTC.

The V gene is TRBV4-3, the J gene TRBJ1-2, with D possibly being TRBD1 (5 bases). The CDR3 extends over 15 amino acids. Looked up from germline, CDR1 is LGHNA and CDR2 is YSLEER. V shed 0 bases and J shed 2 bases, with 10 bases lying between them. The CDR3, as DNA: TGCGCCAGCAGCCAAGATCCAGGGAGGAACTATGGCTACACCTTC. It encodes CASSQDPGRNYGYTF.

J is TRBJ2-5 and V is TRBV6-1, with D perhaps matching TRBD1 (6 bases). The CDR3 covers 12 residues. V gave up 8 bases and J gave up 1 base, with 8 bases separating them. In germline, CDR1 is MNHNS, CDR2 SASEGT. The CDR3 sequence is CASGQTQETQYF. CDR3 DNA: TGTGCCAGCGGACAGACCCAAGAGACCCAGTACTTC.

The chain couples TRBV7-9 to TRBJ1-2, with a weak D call TRBD1 (6 bases). This CDR3 region has 14 residues. Germline CDR1 reads SEHNR; CDR2 reads FQNEAQ (reference sequence). V was trimmed by 1 base and J by 8 bases, leaving 14 bases between them. The CDR3 DNA is TGTGCCAGCAGCTTAGAAAACAGGGCGAAGGGCTACACCTTC. This gives the protein CASSLENRAKGYTF.

The rearrangement joins TRBV7-9 to TRBJ2-3; 8 bases are a match to TRBD1. The V segment lost 1 base and the J segment 2 bases; nucleotides outside the gene matches: 8. This CDR3 region has 17 residues. Germline V gene data show CDR1 as SEHNR and CDR2 as FQNEAQ (reference sequence). Here the CDR3 reads CASSLGPGTGNTDTQYF. For the CDR3, the DNA is TGTGCCAGCAGCTTAGGCCCCGGGACAGGAAACACAGATACGCAGTATTTT. The entire variable domain, with the rest obtained from reference TRBV7-9 and TRBJ2-3, is as follows: DTGVSQNPRHKITKRGQNVTFRCDPISEHNRLYWYRQTLGQGPEFLTYFQNEAQLEKSRLLSDRFSAERPKGSFSTLEIQRTEQGDSAMYLCASSLGPGTGNTDTQYFGPGTRLTVL.

This rearrangement joins TRBV27 to TRBJ1-2; 9 nucleotides match TRBD1. This CDR3 has 15 residues. The germline V gene has CDR1 MNHEY and CDR2 SMNVEV (reference sequence). J lost 5 bases, V lost 3 bases, and 7 bases had no gene match. CDR3: CASSFRDRDLYGYTF. DNA of the CDR3: TGTGCCAGCAGTTTCCGGGACAGGGACCTATATGGCTACACCTTC.

The chain combines TRBV7-8 with TRBJ2-1; maybe TRBD1 (5 bases). This CDR3 has 14 amino acids. V lost 5 bases to trimming and J lost 6 bases, with 14 bases between them. CDR1 SGHVS and CDR2 FQNEAQ come from the germline V gene. CDR3 in DNA: TGTGCCAGCAGCCCTCCAGGCAGGGCCAATGAGCAGTTCTTC. This gives the protein CASSPPGRANEQFF.

This clone was found once. The CDR3 spells CASRTGDPYEQYF. CDR3 DNA: TGTGCCAGCAGGACAGGGGATCCCTACGAGCAGTACTTC. This chain connects TRBV6-5 to TRBJ2-7; 8 nucleotides match TRBD1. The CDR3 covers 13 residues. J gave up 2 bases and V 6 bases, and 3 bases lay outside the gene matches. Germline V lookup: CDR1 MNHEY, CDR2 SVGAGI.

The chain couples TRBV27 to TRBJ1-6; D gene uncertain. From germline, CDR1 is MNHEY and CDR2 SMNVEV (reference sequence). Trimming took off 3 bases at V and 0 bases at J, with 15 bases between the two ends. The CDR3 sequence is 18 residues long. The CDR3, as DNA: TGTGCCAGCAGTTTGCGACTCCCTCCGAGCTCCTATAATTCACCCCTCCACTTT. This gives the protein CASSLRLPPSSYNSPLHF.